Listed below are T cell receptor beta chains from one sample, sequenced in a study of low-dose radiotherapy and immunotherapy resistance in tumors. TCRdb redid the calling of the reads with MiXCR, one entry per CDR3 protein. The table lists around 80,000 distinct CDR3 sequences, around 17% of them singletons. The specimen comprised PBMCs, sampled after low-dose radiotherapy plus immunotherapy. The receptors were sampled from a male donor with prostate cancer. CDR3s include the opening cysteine and the closing phenylalanine or tryptophan. Each record gives: D gene, V gene, clone size, J gene, CDR3 protein, CDR3 DNA. The D gene is left open where the match is weak. Size tells how often a clone was seen (once, few, many) or the class of an expanded clone, and some rows leave it out.

d_call: .; v_call: TRBV6-5; clone_size: many; j_call: TRBJ1-5; cdr3_aa: CASSLLPFSNQPQHF; cdr3_nt: TGTGCCAGCAGCCTGCTACCCTTCAGCAATCAGCCCCAGCATTTT
d_call: .; v_call: TRBV29-1; clone_size: many; j_call: TRBJ2-3; cdr3_aa: CSVGSGGTRDTQYF; cdr3_nt: TGCAGCGTTGGTAGCGGCGGGACGAGAGATACGCAGTATTTT
d_call: TRBD2; v_call: TRBV7-2; clone_size: many; j_call: TRBJ2-2; cdr3_aa: CASSGLARGTGELFF; cdr3_nt: TGTGCCAGCAGCGGACTAGCCCGAGGGACCGGGGAGCTGTTTTTT
d_call: TRBD1; v_call: TRBV6-5; clone_size: .; j_call: TRBJ2-1; cdr3_aa: CASSYDGQGNNEQFF; cdr3_nt: TGTGCCAGCAGTTATGATGGACAGGGAAACAATGAGCAGTTCTTC
d_call: TRBD2; v_call: TRBV6-5; clone_size: many; j_call: TRBJ2-3; cdr3_aa: CASSRQPIGTSGTDTQYF; cdr3_nt: TGTGCCAGCAGCCGTCAGCCGATCGGGACTAGCGGTACAGATACGCAGTATTTT
d_call: .; v_call: TRBV18; clone_size: many; j_call: TRBJ1-2; cdr3_aa: CASSRGSGADGYTF; cdr3_nt: TGTGCCAGCTCAAGGGGTTCAGGGGCGGATGGCTACACCTTC
d_call: TRBD2; v_call: TRBV6-2/TRBV6-3; clone_size: many; j_call: TRBJ2-1; cdr3_aa: CASSYSFVAGGDVNEQFF; cdr3_nt: TGTGCCAGCAGTTACTCGTTCGTCGCGGGAGGGGATGTCAATGAGCAGTTCTTC
d_call: .; v_call: TRBV18; clone_size: many; j_call: TRBJ2-7; cdr3_aa: CASSPPGPSYEQYF; cdr3_nt: TGTGCCAGCTCACCGCCGGGACCTAGCTACGAGCAGTACTTC
d_call: .; v_call: TRBV4-2; clone_size: once; j_call: TRBJ2-5; cdr3_aa: CASSSSDETQYF; cdr3_nt: TGTGCCAGCAGCTCATCGGATGAGACCCAGTACTTC
d_call: TRBD1; v_call: TRBV10-3; clone_size: many; j_call: TRBJ1-5; cdr3_aa: CAISESGQRNQPQHF; cdr3_nt: TGTGCCATCAGTGAGTCGGGACAGCGCAATCAGCCCCAGCATTTT
d_call: TRBD1; v_call: TRBV6-2/TRBV6-3; clone_size: once; j_call: TRBJ2-1; cdr3_aa: CASSFSGTGVSHEQFF; cdr3_nt: TGTGCCAGCAGTTTTTCCGGGACAGGGGTATCTCATGAGCAGTTCTTC
d_call: .; v_call: TRBV20-1; clone_size: many; j_call: TRBJ1-2; cdr3_aa: CSARSKQSSNYGYTF; cdr3_nt: TGCAGTGCTAGGTCAAAGCAGTCTTCTAACTATGGCTACACCTTC
d_call: .; v_call: TRBV7-2; clone_size: many; j_call: TRBJ1-1; cdr3_aa: CASSSPSMGTEAFF; cdr3_nt: TGTGCCAGCAGCTCCCCTAGTATGGGCACTGAAGCTTTCTTT
d_call: TRBD2; v_call: TRBV6-2/TRBV6-3; clone_size: many; j_call: TRBJ2-3; cdr3_aa: CASSYPASGTADTQYF; cdr3_nt: TGTGCCAGCAGTTATCCGGCTAGCGGGACCGCAGATACGCAGTATTTT
d_call: .; v_call: TRBV5-1; clone_size: many; j_call: TRBJ2-1; cdr3_aa: CASSRADSSYNEQFF; cdr3_nt: TGCGCCAGCAGCCGCGCGGATAGCTCCTACAATGAGCAGTTCTTC
d_call: .; v_call: TRBV28; clone_size: many; j_call: TRBJ2-7; cdr3_aa: CASSPPNLAAHEQYF; cdr3_nt: TGTGCCAGCAGTCCCCCTAACCTAGCCGCACACGAGCAGTACTTC
d_call: .; v_call: TRBV4-3; clone_size: .; j_call: TRBJ2-2; cdr3_aa: CASSPGTGLGELFF; cdr3_nt: TGCGCCAGCAGCCCGGGTACAGGGCTCGGGGAGCTGTTTTTT
d_call: .; v_call: TRBV28; clone_size: .; j_call: TRBJ2-7; cdr3_aa: CASSVRYEQYF; cdr3_nt: TGTGCCAGCAGTGTGAGGTACGAGCAGTACTTC
d_call: .; v_call: TRBV7-2; clone_size: many; j_call: TRBJ2-3; cdr3_aa: CASSLNGGRDTQYF; cdr3_nt: TGTGCCAGCAGCCTAAACGGGGGCAGAGATACGCAGTATTTT
d_call: TRBD1; v_call: TRBV14; clone_size: .; j_call: TRBJ2-3; cdr3_aa: CASSLQGATDTQYF; cdr3_nt: TGTGCCAGCAGCCTACAGGGGGCCACAGATACGCAGTATTTT
d_call: TRBD1; v_call: TRBV28; clone_size: .; j_call: TRBJ2-3; cdr3_aa: CASSPTGVDTQYF; cdr3_nt: TGTGCCAGCAGCCCCACAGGGGTGGATACGCAGTATTTT
d_call: TRBD1; v_call: TRBV11-2; clone_size: few; j_call: TRBJ2-3; cdr3_aa: CASSPWTGRDTQYF; cdr3_nt: TGTGCCAGCAGCCCCTGGACAGGCCGAGATACGCAGTATTTT
d_call: .; v_call: TRBV10-3; clone_size: many; j_call: TRBJ1-5; cdr3_aa: CAISEFSYYSNQPQHF; cdr3_nt: TGTGCCATCAGTGAGTTCAGCTATTATAGCAATCAGCCCCAGCATTTT
d_call: TRBD2; v_call: TRBV20-1; clone_size: many; j_call: TRBJ2-7; cdr3_aa: CSGFSGRYNEQYF; cdr3_nt: TGCAGTGGTTTTAGCGGGAGGTACAACGAGCAGTACTTC
d_call: .; v_call: TRBV5-1; clone_size: many; j_call: TRBJ2-7; cdr3_aa: CASSERTVIPYEQYF; cdr3_nt: TGCGCCAGCAGCGAGCGGACAGTCATTCCCTACGAGCAGTACTTC
d_call: .; v_call: TRBV13; clone_size: .; j_call: TRBJ2-7; cdr3_aa: CASSFRGKEQYF; cdr3_nt: TGTGCCAGCAGCTTTCGAGGGAAGGAGCAGTACTTC
d_call: .; v_call: TRBV7-2; clone_size: many; j_call: TRBJ2-7; cdr3_aa: CASSLERLGEQYF; cdr3_nt: TGTGCCAGCAGCTTAGAACGGCTGGGGGAGCAGTACTTC
d_call: TRBD1; v_call: TRBV6-8; clone_size: .; j_call: TRBJ1-6; cdr3_aa: CASRGQGRSPLHF; cdr3_nt: TGTGCCAGCAGGGGACAGGGGAGGTCACCCCTCCACTTT
d_call: TRBD1; v_call: TRBV11-2; clone_size: many; j_call: TRBJ1-2; cdr3_aa: CASSLGSWDRVSYTF; cdr3_nt: TGTGCCAGCAGCTTAGGTTCCTGGGACAGGGTTAGCTACACCTTC
d_call: TRBD1; v_call: TRBV10-3; clone_size: many; j_call: TRBJ2-2; cdr3_aa: CAISAIGTDNTGELFF; cdr3_nt: TGTGCCATCAGTGCTATAGGGACAGATAACACCGGGGAGCTGTTTTTT
d_call: .; v_call: TRBV7-9; clone_size: many; j_call: TRBJ2-5; cdr3_aa: CASNREVAGAGSKEETQYF; cdr3_nt: TGTGCCAGCAACCGCGAGGTGGCAGGGGCTGGGAGTAAGGAAGAGACCCAGTACTTC
d_call: .; v_call: TRBV6-5; clone_size: many; j_call: TRBJ1-5; cdr3_aa: CASRFRDGHQPQHF; cdr3_nt: TGTGCCAGCAGATTCAGGGACGGACATCAGCCCCAGCATTTT
d_call: TRBD2; v_call: TRBV24-1; clone_size: many; j_call: TRBJ2-1; cdr3_aa: CATSDSRTSGSSYNEQFF; cdr3_nt: TGTGCCACCAGTGATTCGAGGACTAGCGGGAGCTCCTACAATGAGCAGTTCTTC
d_call: TRBD2; v_call: TRBV24-1; clone_size: many; j_call: TRBJ2-7; cdr3_aa: CATSDRGRADEQYF; cdr3_nt: TGTGCCACCAGTGATCGCGGGAGGGCCGACGAGCAGTACTTC
d_call: TRBD2; v_call: TRBV29-1; clone_size: many; j_call: TRBJ2-5; cdr3_aa: CSVGGGFSRETQYF; cdr3_nt: TGCAGCGTTGGGGGGGGTTTCTCGCGAGAGACCCAGTACTTC
d_call: .; v_call: TRBV6-2/TRBV6-3; clone_size: many; j_call: TRBJ1-5; cdr3_aa: CASSEQSNQPQHF; cdr3_nt: TGTGCCAGCAGTGAACAGAGCAATCAGCCCCAGCATTTT
d_call: TRBD2; v_call: TRBV9; clone_size: many; j_call: TRBJ2-1; cdr3_aa: CASSVGLAGSYNEQFF; cdr3_nt: TGTGCCAGCAGCGTAGGACTAGCGGGATCCTACAATGAGCAGTTCTTC
d_call: TRBD2; v_call: TRBV10-3; clone_size: many; j_call: TRBJ2-5; cdr3_aa: CAISGLAGQETQYF; cdr3_nt: TGTGCCATCAGTGGACTAGCGGGACAAGAGACCCAGTACTTC
d_call: TRBD1; v_call: TRBV7-2; clone_size: many; j_call: TRBJ1-5; cdr3_aa: CASSLTGQARQPQHF; cdr3_nt: TGTGCCAGCAGCTTAACGGGACAGGCCCGTCAGCCCCAGCATTTT
d_call: .; v_call: TRBV29-1; clone_size: many; j_call: TRBJ2-1; cdr3_aa: CSARPATDEQFF; cdr3_nt: TGCAGCGCACGGCCTGCTACAGATGAGCAGTTCTTC
d_call: .; v_call: TRBV12-3/TRBV12-4; clone_size: many; j_call: TRBJ2-1; cdr3_aa: CASSLVRTNEQFF; cdr3_nt: TGTGCCAGCAGTTTAGTGAGAACTAATGAGCAGTTCTTC
d_call: .; v_call: TRBV6-5; clone_size: many; j_call: TRBJ2-7; cdr3_aa: CASRAGADTYEQYF; cdr3_nt: TGTGCCAGCAGGGCAGGGGCCGACACCTACGAGCAGTACTTC